A single sample gave rise to the 27 T cell receptor beta chains below, sequenced in a study of T cells in Graves' hyperthyroidism and ophthalmopathy. Researchers took RNA transcripts and amplified the TCR beta CDR3 regions from them. With the HTBI primer set, the TCR CDR3 went through a first round of RT-PCR. Each CDR3 protein is one row after TCRdb ran MiXCR on the multiplex PCR reads. The sample contains approximately 640,000 distinct CDR3 sequences, about 17% of which appear only once. The specimen was blood. The source is a woman younger than 45 with Graves' hyperthyroidism.

This clonotype showed up just a few times. This rearrangement joins TRBV18 to TRBJ1-1; maybe TRBD1 (6 bases). Germline CDR1 KGHSH, CDR2 LQKENI. The V and J ends lost 0 bases and 4 bases respectively, with 12 bases between them. This CDR3 is 15 amino acids long. Here the CDR3 DNA reads TGTGCCAGCTCACCACCACAGGGAAGTGGCACTGAAGCTTTCTTT. Protein: CASSPPQGSGTEAFF.

This clonotype was picked up many times. The CDR3 DNA sequence: TGTGCCAGCAGCGCACCCTACAGAGCTGAGCAGTTCTTC. Its protein is CASSAPYRAEQFF. This sequence joins TRBV7-2 and TRBJ2-1, with unresolved D. In germline, CDR1 is SGHTA, CDR2 FQGNSA. The CDR3 loop spans 13 amino acids. Trimming removed 5 bases from V and 9 bases from J, with 14 bases in between.

This clonotype came up many times. The chain combines TRBV6-1 with TRBJ1-1; possible D gene TRBD1, 6 bases. Germline V gene data show CDR1 as MNHNS and CDR2 as SASEGT. With 3 bases removed from V and 1 base from J, the gap between germline ends came to 12 bases. The CDR3 extends over 15 amino acids. CDR3 protein: CASSDRTEPNTEAFF. CDR3 nucleotide sequence: TGTGCCAGCAGTGACCGGACAGAGCCGAACACTGAAGCTTTCTTT.

This clonotype occurred many times. This rearrangement joins TRBV30 to TRBJ2-7, with 7 bases identical to TRBD1. Germline CDR1 GTSNPN, CDR2 SVGIG (reference sequence). This CDR3 is built from 12 residues. V lost 5 bases, J lost 6 bases, and 7 bases stayed unmatched. The CDR3 here is CAWDLQGIEQYF. CDR3 DNA sequence: TGTGCCTGGGACCTACAGGGGATCGAGCAGTACTTC.

At least ten counts were recorded for this clonotype. The chain links TRBV28 to TRBJ2-7; D remains ambiguous. Deletions cut 6 bases from V and 7 bases from J, with 13 bases between. The CDR3 is made up of 12 amino acids. Germline loops: CDR1 MDHEN, CDR2 SYDVKM. CDR3 sequence (DNA): TGTGCCAGCAGCCCCGGGCCCAGGGAGCAGTACTTC. Residues: CASSPGPREQYF.

Worth noting for this clonotype: The germline gene is not matched at one end of the junction; a read error may be the cause. This sequence joins TRBV5-5 and TRBJ2-1, with TRBD1 identical over 7 bases. The germline V gene has CDR1 SGHKS and CDR2 YYEKEE (reference sequence). The CDR3 covers 16 residues. Here the CDR3 reads CASSQKTGQGGDEQFF. CDR3 DNA sequence: TGCGCCAGCAGCCAAAAGACAGGGCAGGGCGGCGATGAGCAGTTCTTC.

This clonotype occurred many times. The chain joins TRBV12-3 or TRBV12-4 to TRBJ1-1; no firm D call. This CDR3 has 13 amino acids. Trimming shortened V by 0 bases and J by 3 bases, and 5 bases separated the two germline ends. CDR3 nucleotides: TGTGCCAGCAGTTTAGCGAGGCACACTGAAGCTTTCTTT. Translation gives CASSLARHTEAFF.

Ten or more counts support this clonotype. This chain uses TRBV5-5 with TRBJ2-7; unclear D gene. This CDR3 is built from 16 residues. The germline V and J ends were trimmed by 1 base and 0 bases, with 14 bases remaining between them. In germline, CDR1 is SGHKS, CDR2 YYEKEE (reference sequence). The CDR3 reads CASSLRSSLRSYEQYF. DNA of the CDR3: TGTGCCAGCAGCTTGAGAAGTTCCCTACGCTCCTACGAGCAGTACTTC.

The chain is built from TRBV14 and TRBJ2-2; no definite D call. The CDR3 runs 15 residues. Trimming cost V 0 bases and J 9 bases, with 14 bases left between them. Germline CDR1 and CDR2: SGHDN and FVKESK. The DNA for the CDR3 is TGTGCCAGCAGCCAAGACCTGGCGGCTGGTCGGGAGCTGTTTTTT. Encoded protein: CASSQDLAAGRELFF.

This clonotype was observed a few times. The chain links TRBV7-2 to TRBJ2-3; no clear D gene. This CDR3 is 13 amino acids long. Deletions cut 3 bases from V and 2 bases from J, with 6 bases between. Looked up from germline, CDR1 is SGHTA and CDR2 is FQGNSA. DNA of the CDR3: TGTGCCAGCAGCTTCCCCCACACAGATACGCAGTATTTT. Amino acids: CASSFPHTDTQYF.

With respect to this clonotype: A much larger clone sits a single nucleotide away, making a read error possible. The chain recombines TRBV27 with TRBJ2-1; TRBD2 might be the D (6 bases). CDR1 is MNHEY, CDR2 SMNVEV, per germline (reference sequence). The CDR3 extends over 14 amino acids. The CDR3 bases are TGTGCCCGCAGTCCAGGGAGGAGCTACAATGAGCAGTTCTTC. Protein sequence: CARSPGRSYNEQFF.

The chain uses TRBV20-1 and TRBJ2-7; D uncertain. V dropped 3 bases and J dropped 0 bases, with 6 bases sitting between them. Germline V CDR1 and CDR2: DFQATT, SNEGSKA (reference sequence). The CDR3 is 12 amino acids. CDR3 sequence (DNA): TGCAGTGCTAGTCAGGACTCCTACGAGCAGTACTTC. This codes for CSASQDSYEQYF.

The V gene is TRBV19, the J gene TRBJ1-5; D is undetermined. From germline, CDR1 is LNHDA and CDR2 SQIVND (reference sequence). V was clipped by 7 bases and J by 0 bases, with 10 bases between them. The CDR3 is 14 residues long. The CDR3 coding sequence is TGTGCCAGTAAAACAAGTTATAGCAATCAGCCCCAGCATTTT. It yields the protein CASKTSYSNQPQHF. Variable domain in full (rest from reference TRBV19 and TRBJ1-5): DGGITQSPKYLFRKEGQNVTLSCEQNLNHDAMYWYRQDPGQGLRLIYYSQIVNDFQKGDIAEGYSVSREKKESFPLTVTSAQKNPTAFYLCASKTSYSNQPQHFGDGTRLSIL.

The V call is TRBV28, the J call TRBJ2-5; 10 positions agree with TRBD1. The CDR3 is 15 amino acids. V lost 6 bases and J lost 2; bases outside the gene matches: 6. In germline, CDR1 is MDHEN, CDR2 SYDVKM. The CDR3 here is CASRWTGGGQETQYF. In DNA form, the CDR3 reads TGTGCCAGCAGATGGACAGGGGGGGGGCAAGAGACCCAGTACTTC.

This clonotype was found many times. This sequence joins TRBV28 and TRBJ2-7; 8 nucleotides line up with TRBD2. V lost 8 bases and J lost 5; bases outside the gene matches: 8. The CDR3 totals 13 residues. Germline values: CDR1 MDHEN, CDR2 SYDVKM. CDR3 sequence reads: CASYPGGGNEQYF. The CDR3 coding sequence is TGTGCCAGCTACCCGGGGGGGGGCAACGAGCAGTACTTC.

This chain links TRBV19 with TRBJ1-2; D not resolved. The CDR3 is 12 residues long. CDR1 and CDR2 (germline): LNHDA, SQIVND (reference sequence). Trimming removed 7 bases from V and 4 bases from J, with 10 bases in between. The CDR3 nucleotides are TGTGCCAGTACGGATCGTCCCTATGGCTACACCTTC. It is translated as CASTDRPYGYTF.

This clonotype was detected ten times or more. This chain joins TRBV25-1 and TRBJ2-1, with D possibly being TRBD2 (6 bases). V dropped 3 bases and J dropped 4 bases, with 16 bases sitting between them. Germline CDR1 reads MGHDK; CDR2 reads SYGVNS. The CDR3 consists of 16 residues. The CDR3 reads CASSDPERAGYNEQFF. DNA of the CDR3: TGTGCCAGCAGTGATCCGGAGCGGGCGGGGTACAATGAGCAGTTCTTC.

The rearrangement joins TRBV27 to TRBJ2-7; TRBD1 matches 8 bases. The CDR3 runs 14 residues. From germline, CDR1 is MNHEY and CDR2 SMNVEV (reference sequence). J lost 4 bases, V lost 8 bases, and 10 bases had no gene match. CDR3 nucleotide sequence: TGTGCCAGCGCTACTTCCAGGGGGCATTACGAGCAGTACTTC. Translated: CASATSRGHYEQYF.

This clonotype was found many times. The chain has TRBV6-2 or TRBV6-3 and TRBJ1-1; D is possibly TRBD1 (5 bases). Germline V CDR1 and CDR2: MNHEY, SVGEGT. The length of the CDR3 is 17 residues. Trimming removed 2 bases from V and 4 bases from J, with 20 bases in between. The CDR3 loop is CASSYESKIRDFTEAFF. The CDR3 DNA reads as TGTGCCAGCAGTTACGAAAGCAAGATCAGGGATTTCACTGAAGCTTTCTTT.

The chain combines TRBV6-2 or TRBV6-3 with TRBJ2-7; 8 bases match TRBD2. CDR3 size: 15 residues. V was clipped by 5 bases and J by 6 bases; unmatched bases: 12. CDR1 is MNHEY, CDR2 SVGEGT, per germline. The chain's CDR3 is CASSHPGTRISEQYF. In nucleotides, the CDR3 is TGTGCCAGCAGTCACCCCGGGACTAGAATTAGCGAGCAGTACTTC.

On this clonotype: This sequence may be a read error, since a much larger clone differs from it by one base. This chain uses TRBV28 with TRBJ2-5; possibly TRBD2 for D (6 bases). Trimming shortened V by 6 bases and J by 5 bases, and 31 bases separated the two germline ends. The CDR3 is made up of 19 amino acids. CDR1 is MDHEN, CDR2 SYDVKM, per germline. CDR3 sequence (DNA): TGTGCCAGCAGCACCCATGCTGGCGGGGTGAGGTTGGCGGAGGAGACCCAGTACTTC. It specifies CASSTHAGGVRLAEETQYF.

This clonotype was observed a handful of times. The chain links TRBV27 to TRBJ2-7, with D unresolved. V was trimmed by 6 bases and J by 5 bases, leaving 8 bases between them. The CDR3 sequence is 11 residues long. Germline assignment: CDR1 MNHEY and CDR2 SMNVEV (reference sequence). The CDR3 DNA follows: TGTGCCAGCAGGCGATTACACGAGCAGTACTTC. This gives the protein CASRRLHEQYF.

This clonotype showed up many times. The V gene is TRBV6-2 or TRBV6-3, the J gene TRBJ2-7; the D is unclear. V lost 1 base and J 0 bases, leaving 7 bases between the germline ends. CDR3 length: 14 amino acids. The V gene's germline CDR1 is MNHEY and CDR2 SVGEGT. The CDR3 protein is CASSYYGYSYEQYF. The CDR3 DNA follows: TGTGCCAGCAGTTACTACGGCTACTCCTACGAGCAGTACTTC.

Note on this clonotype: A read error may be the cause here, since a much bigger clone is one base away. V usage is TRBV11-3 and J usage is TRBJ2-5; no reliable D call. In germline, CDR1 is SGHNT, CDR2 YENEEA. The V and J ends lost 3 bases and 7 bases respectively, with 12 bases between them. The CDR3 totals 13 residues. DNA for the CDR3: TGTGCCAGCAGCTTTCCGGGTAGAGGGACCCAGTACTTC. Amino acids: CASSFPGRGTQYF.

The chain has TRBV6-1 and TRBJ2-7, with 7 nucleotides matching TRBD1. After removal of 4 bases from V and 2 bases from J, the junction contained 5 bases not matched to a gene. CDR3 size: 14 residues. CDR1 is MNHNS and CDR2 is SASEGT in the germline V gene. CDR3 protein: CASSAGQRAYEQYF. The CDR3 region has the DNA TGTGCCAGCAGTGCGGGACAGCGTGCCTACGAGCAGTACTTC.

This clonotype was observed at least ten times. The genes are TRBV2 and TRBJ1-5; no firm D call. V lost 7 bases and J 0 bases, leaving 10 bases between the germline ends. The CDR3 sequence is 14 residues long. Germline V gene sequence: CDR1 SNHLY, CDR2 FYNNEI. CDR3 sequence: CASTEDYSNQPQHF. In DNA, the CDR3 is TGTGCCAGCACCGAAGATTATAGCAATCAGCCCCAGCATTTT.

This clonotype was detected only a few times. The chain links TRBV18 to TRBJ2-5, with 8 bases identical to TRBD1. Germline V gives CDR1 KGHSH, CDR2 LQKENI. J gave up 5 bases and V 2 bases, and 10 bases lay outside the gene matches. This CDR3 spans 16 amino acids. The CDR3 sequence: CASSPGELDRGETQYF. The CDR3 DNA reads TGTGCCAGCTCACCAGGCGAACTTGACAGGGGTGAGACCCAGTACTTC.